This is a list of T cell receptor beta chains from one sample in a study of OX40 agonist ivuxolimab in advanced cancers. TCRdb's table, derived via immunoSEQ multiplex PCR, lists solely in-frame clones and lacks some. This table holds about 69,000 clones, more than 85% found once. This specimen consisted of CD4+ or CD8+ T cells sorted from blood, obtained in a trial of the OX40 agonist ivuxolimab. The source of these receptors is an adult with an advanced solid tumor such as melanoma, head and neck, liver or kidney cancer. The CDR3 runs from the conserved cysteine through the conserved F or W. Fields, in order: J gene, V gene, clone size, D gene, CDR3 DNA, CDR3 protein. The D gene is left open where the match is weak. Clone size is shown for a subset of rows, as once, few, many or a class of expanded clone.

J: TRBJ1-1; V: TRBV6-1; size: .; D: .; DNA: TGTGCCAGCAGGGACCTGGGGGGCTCGGGGACTGAAGCTTTCTTT; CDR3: CASRDLGGSGTEAFF
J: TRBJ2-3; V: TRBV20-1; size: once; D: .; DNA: TGCAGTGCTAGAACACCCGGGGGGCAGTATTTT; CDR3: CSARTPGGQYF
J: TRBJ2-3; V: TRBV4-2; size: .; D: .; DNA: TGTGCCAGCAGACCAGACAGGTGGGGCACAGATACGCAGTATTTT; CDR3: CASRPDRWGTDTQYF
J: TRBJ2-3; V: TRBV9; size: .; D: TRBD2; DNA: TGTGCCAGCAGCCCCTACTTGCTAGCGGGATCCACAGATACGCAGTATTTT; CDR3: CASSPYLLAGSTDTQYF
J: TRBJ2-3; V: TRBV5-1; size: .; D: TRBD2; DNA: TGCGCCAGCAGACTCGGACTAGCAGGCGATACGCAGTATTTT; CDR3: CASRLGLAGDTQYF
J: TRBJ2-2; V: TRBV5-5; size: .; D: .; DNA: TGTGCCAGCAGCTTGGGGACGGGAAACACCGGGGAGCTGTTTTTT; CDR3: CASSLGTGNTGELFF
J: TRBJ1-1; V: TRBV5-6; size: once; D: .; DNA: TGTGCCAGCAGCTTGGCCTGGGCCAGGGAGAACACTGAAGCTTTCTTT; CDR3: CASSLAWARENTEAFF
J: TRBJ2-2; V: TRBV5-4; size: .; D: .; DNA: TGTGCCAGCAGCCCCTCCTCCTACAGCTCGAACACCGGGGAGCTGTTTTTT; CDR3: CASSPSSYSSNTGELFF
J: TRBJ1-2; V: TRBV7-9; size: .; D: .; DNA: TGTGCCAGCAGCCGAGTCGGGGCCGTTCCGTCCTATGGCTACACCTTC; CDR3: CASSRVGAVPSYGYTF
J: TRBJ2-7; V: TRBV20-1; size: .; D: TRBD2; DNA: TGCAGTGCGGCGGGGGTCAACGAGCAGTACTTC; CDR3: CSAAGVNEQYF
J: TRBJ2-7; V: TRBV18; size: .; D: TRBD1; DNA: TGTGCCAGCTCACCAATGAGGACAGGAGCCTCCTACGAGCAGTACTTC; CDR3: CASSPMRTGASYEQYF